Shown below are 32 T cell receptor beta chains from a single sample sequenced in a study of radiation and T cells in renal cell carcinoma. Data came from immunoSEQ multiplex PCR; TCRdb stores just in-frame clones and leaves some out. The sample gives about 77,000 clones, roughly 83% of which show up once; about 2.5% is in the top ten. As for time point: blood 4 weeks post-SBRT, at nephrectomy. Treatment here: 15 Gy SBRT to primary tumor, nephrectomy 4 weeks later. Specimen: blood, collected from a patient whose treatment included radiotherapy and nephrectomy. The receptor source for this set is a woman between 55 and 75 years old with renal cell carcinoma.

The CDR3 is CASSDVRGTQYF. The CDR3 DNA is TGTGCCAGCAGTGATGTGCGGGGGACCCAGTACTTC. This chain uses TRBV2 with TRBJ2-5, with a possible D match to TRBD2 (6 bases). Germline CDR1 reads SNHLY; CDR2 reads FYNNEI. This CDR3 is 12 amino acids long. V was pared by 3 bases and J by 7 bases, with 9 bases between.

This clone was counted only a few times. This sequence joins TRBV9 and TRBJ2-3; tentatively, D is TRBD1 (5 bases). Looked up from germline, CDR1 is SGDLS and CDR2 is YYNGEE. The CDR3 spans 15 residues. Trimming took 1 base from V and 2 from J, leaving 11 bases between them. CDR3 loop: CASSVWGLPTDTQYF. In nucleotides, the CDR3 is TGTGCCAGCAGCGTATGGGGCCTCCCCACAGATACGCAGTATTTT.

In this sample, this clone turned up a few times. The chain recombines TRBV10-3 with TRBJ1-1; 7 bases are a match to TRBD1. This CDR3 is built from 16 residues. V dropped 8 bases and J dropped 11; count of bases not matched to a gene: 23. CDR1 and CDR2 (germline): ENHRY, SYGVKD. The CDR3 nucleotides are TGTGCCATCTCCCGAGAAGGGACAGTATTACCCCCTGGGGCTTTCTTT. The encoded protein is CAISREGTVLPPGAFF.

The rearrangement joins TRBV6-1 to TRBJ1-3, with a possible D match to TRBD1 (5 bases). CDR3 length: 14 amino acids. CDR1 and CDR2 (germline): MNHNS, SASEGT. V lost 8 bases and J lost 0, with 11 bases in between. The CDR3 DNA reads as TGTGCCAGCGGAGGGGCTTACTCTGGAAACACCATATATTTT. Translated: CASGGAYSGNTIYF.

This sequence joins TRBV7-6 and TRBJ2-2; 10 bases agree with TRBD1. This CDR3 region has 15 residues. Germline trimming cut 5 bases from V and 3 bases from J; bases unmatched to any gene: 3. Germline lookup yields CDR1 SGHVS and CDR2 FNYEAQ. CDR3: CASSPGQGDTGELFF. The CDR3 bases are TGTGCCAGCAGCCCCGGACAGGGGGACACCGGGGAGCTGTTTTTT.

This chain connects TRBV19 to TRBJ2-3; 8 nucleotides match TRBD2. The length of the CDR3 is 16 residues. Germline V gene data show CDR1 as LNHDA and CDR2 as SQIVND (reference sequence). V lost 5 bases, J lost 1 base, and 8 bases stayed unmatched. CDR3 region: CASSHIAGLRTDTQYF. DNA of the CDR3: TGTGCCAGTAGTCATATAGCGGGACTTCGCACAGATACGCAGTATTTT.

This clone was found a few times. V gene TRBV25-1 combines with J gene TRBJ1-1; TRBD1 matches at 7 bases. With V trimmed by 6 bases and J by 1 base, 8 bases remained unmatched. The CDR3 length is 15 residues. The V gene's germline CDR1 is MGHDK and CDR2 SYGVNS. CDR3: CASRSGGLTNTEAFF. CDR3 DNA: TGTGCCAGCAGATCAGGGGGACTTACGAACACTGAAGCTTTCTTT.

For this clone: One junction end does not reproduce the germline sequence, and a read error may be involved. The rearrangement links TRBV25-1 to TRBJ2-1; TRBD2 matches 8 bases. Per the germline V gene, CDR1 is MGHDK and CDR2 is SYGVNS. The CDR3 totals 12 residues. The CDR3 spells CASSAGGGRLLF. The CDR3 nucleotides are TGTGCCAGCAGTGCCGGGGGGGGGAGGCTGCTCTTC.

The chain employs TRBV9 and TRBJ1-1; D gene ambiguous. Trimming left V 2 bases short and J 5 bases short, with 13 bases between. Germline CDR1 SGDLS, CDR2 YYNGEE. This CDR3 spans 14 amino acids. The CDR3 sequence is CASSVEFWQTEAFF. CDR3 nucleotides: TGTGCCAGCAGCGTGGAATTCTGGCAGACTGAAGCTTTCTTT.

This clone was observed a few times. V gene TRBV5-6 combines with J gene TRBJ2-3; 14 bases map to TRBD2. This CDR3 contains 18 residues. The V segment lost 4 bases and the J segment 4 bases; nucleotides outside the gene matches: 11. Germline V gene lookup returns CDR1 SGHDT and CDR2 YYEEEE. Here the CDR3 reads CASSPPTSGGAGADTQYF. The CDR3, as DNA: TGTGCCAGCAGCCCACCGACTAGCGGGGGGGCGGGGGCAGATACGCAGTATTTT.

The DNA of the CDR3 is TGTGCCAGCAGCCAAGAGGGAACTAGCGGGAGCAATGAGCAGTTCTTC. It codes for CASSQEGTSGSNEQFF. The rearrangement links TRBV4-2 to TRBJ2-1, with 11 bases identical to TRBD2. Germline CDR1 LGHNA, CDR2 YNFKEQ. The junction had 4 bases not matched to a gene; V was cut back by 0 bases and J by 6 bases. The CDR3 sequence is 16 residues long.

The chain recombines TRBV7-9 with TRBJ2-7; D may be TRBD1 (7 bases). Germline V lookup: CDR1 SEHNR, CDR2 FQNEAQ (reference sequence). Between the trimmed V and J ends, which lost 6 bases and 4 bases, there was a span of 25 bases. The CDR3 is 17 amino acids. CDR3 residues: CASSLGGGRGKAYEQYF. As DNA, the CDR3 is TGTGCCAGCAGTTTGGGAGGAGGCAGGGGGAAGGCTTACGAGCAGTACTTC.

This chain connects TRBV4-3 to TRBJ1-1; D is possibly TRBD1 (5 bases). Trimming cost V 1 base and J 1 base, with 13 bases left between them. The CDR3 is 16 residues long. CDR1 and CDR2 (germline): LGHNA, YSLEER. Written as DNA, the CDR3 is TGCGCCAGCAGCCAAGCACCCGGGGGAACGAACACTGAAGCTTTCTTT. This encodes CASSQAPGGTNTEAFF.

The CDR3 protein is CASSLTPGTVNTGELFF. DNA of the CDR3: TGTGCCAGCAGCTTAACTCCCGGGACAGTAAACACCGGGGAGCTGTTTTTT. The chain uses TRBV7-3 and TRBJ2-2; 7 bases align to TRBD1. The junction had 6 bases not matched to a gene; V was cut back by 0 bases and J by 2 bases. The CDR3 is 17 amino acids. Germline CDR1 SGHTA, CDR2 FQGTGA.

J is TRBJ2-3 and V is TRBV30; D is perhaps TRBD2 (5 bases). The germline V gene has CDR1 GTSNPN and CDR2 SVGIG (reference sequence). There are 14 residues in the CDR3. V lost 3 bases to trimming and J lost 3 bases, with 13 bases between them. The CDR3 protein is CAWRTKRGTDTQYF. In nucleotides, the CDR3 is TGTGCCTGGAGGACCAAGAGAGGGACAGATACGCAGTATTTT.

Here the CDR3 DNA reads TGTGCCAGCAGTTACCTGAAGGGAGGCTACACCTTC. Protein sequence: CASSYLKGGYTF. The gene calls are TRBV6-6 and TRBJ1-2; D not resolved. The V end was cut by 2 bases, the J end by 8 bases, with 9 bases between. CDR1 is MNHNY and CDR2 is SVGAGI in the germline V gene (reference sequence). The CDR3 is made up of 12 amino acids.

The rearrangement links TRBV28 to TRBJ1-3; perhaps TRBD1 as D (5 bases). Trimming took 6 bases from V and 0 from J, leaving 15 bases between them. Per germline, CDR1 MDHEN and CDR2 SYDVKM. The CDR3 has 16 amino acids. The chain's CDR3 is CASRGLGATSGNTIYF. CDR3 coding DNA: TGTGCCAGCAGAGGCCTTGGGGCCACCTCTGGAAACACCATATATTTT.

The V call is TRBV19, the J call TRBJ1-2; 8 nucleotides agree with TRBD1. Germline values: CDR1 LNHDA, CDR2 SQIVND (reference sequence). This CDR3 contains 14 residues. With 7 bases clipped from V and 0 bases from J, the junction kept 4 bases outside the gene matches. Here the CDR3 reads CASMDRAANYGYTF. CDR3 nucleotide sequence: TGTGCCAGTATGGACAGGGCCGCTAACTATGGCTACACCTTC. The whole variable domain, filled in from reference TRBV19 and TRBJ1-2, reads DGGITQSPKYLFRKEGQNVTLSCEQNLNHDAMYWYRQDPGQGLRLIYYSQIVNDFQKGDIAEGYSVSREKKESFPLTVTSAQKNPTAFYLCASMDRAANYGYTFGSGTRLTVV.

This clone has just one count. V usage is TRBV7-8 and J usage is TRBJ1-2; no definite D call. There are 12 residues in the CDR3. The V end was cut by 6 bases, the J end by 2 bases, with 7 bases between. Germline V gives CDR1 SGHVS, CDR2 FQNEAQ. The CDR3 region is CASRAVNYGYTF. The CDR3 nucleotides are TGTGCCAGCAGGGCAGTCAACTATGGCTACACCTTC.

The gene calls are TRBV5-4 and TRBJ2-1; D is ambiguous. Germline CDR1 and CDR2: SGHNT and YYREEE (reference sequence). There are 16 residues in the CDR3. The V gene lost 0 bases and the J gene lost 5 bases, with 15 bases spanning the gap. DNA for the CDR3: TGTGCCAGCAGCTTGGCACCGGCCGCCCTGGACAATGAGCAGTTCTTC. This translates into CASSLAPAALDNEQFF.

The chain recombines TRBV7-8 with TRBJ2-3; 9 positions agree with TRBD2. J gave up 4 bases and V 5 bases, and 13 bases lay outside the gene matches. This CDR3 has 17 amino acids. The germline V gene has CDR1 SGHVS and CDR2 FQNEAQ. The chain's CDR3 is CASSPWGAGGVPDTQYF. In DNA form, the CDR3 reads TGTGCCAGCAGCCCCTGGGGCGCGGGAGGGGTCCCAGATACGCAGTATTTT.

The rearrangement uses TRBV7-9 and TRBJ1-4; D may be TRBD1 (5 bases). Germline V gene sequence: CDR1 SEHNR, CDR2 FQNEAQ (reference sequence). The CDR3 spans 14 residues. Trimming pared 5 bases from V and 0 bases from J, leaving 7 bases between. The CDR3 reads CASSPGATNEKLFF. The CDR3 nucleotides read TGTGCCAGCAGCCCGGGGGCAACTAATGAAAAACTGTTTTTT.

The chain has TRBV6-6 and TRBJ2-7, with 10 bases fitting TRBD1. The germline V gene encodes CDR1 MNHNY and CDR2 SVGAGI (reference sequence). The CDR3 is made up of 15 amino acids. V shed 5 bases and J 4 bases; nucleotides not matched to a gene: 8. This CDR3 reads CASSEPGTGVYEQYF. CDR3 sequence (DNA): TGTGCCAGCAGTGAGCCCGGGACAGGGGTGTACGAGCAGTACTTC.

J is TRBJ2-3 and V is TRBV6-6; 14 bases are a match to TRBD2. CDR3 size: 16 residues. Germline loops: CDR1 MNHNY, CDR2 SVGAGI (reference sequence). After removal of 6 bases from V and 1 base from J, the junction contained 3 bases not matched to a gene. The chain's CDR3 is CASRPGLAGGTDTQYF. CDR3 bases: TGTGCCAGCAGACCGGGACTAGCGGGAGGCACAGATACGCAGTATTTT.

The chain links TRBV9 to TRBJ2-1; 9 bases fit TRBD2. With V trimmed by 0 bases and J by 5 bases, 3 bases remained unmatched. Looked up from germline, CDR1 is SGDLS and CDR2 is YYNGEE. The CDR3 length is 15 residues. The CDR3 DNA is TGTGCCAGCAGCGTAGATCCTAGCGGGAACAATGAGCAGTTCTTC. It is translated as CASSVDPSGNNEQFF.

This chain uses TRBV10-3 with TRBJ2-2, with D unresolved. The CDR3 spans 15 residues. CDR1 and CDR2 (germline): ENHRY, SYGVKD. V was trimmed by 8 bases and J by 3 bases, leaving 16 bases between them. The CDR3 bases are TGTGCCATCCGGACGCACCCCAAGGACACCGGGGAGCTGTTTTTT. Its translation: CAIRTHPKDTGELFF.

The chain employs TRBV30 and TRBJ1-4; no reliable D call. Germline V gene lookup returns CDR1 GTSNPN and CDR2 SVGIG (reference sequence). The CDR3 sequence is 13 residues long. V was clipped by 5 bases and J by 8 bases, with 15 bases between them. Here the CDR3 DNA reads TGTGCCTGGCGGACGCCAGCAAGCGAAAAACTGTTTTTT. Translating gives CAWRTPASEKLFF.

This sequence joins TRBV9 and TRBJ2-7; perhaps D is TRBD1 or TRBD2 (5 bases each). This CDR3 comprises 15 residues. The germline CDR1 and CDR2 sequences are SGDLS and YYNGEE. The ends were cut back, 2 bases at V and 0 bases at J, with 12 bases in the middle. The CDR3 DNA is TGTGCCAGCAGCGTTTCCGGGGCCTACTCCTACGAGCAGTACTTC. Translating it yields CASSVSGAYSYEQYF. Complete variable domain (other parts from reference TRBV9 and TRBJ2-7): DSGVTQTPKHLITATGQRVTLRCSPRSGDLSVYWYQQSLDQGLQFLIQYYNGEERAKGNILERFSAQQFPDLHSELNLSSLELGDSALYFCASSVSGAYSYEQYFGPGTRLTVT.

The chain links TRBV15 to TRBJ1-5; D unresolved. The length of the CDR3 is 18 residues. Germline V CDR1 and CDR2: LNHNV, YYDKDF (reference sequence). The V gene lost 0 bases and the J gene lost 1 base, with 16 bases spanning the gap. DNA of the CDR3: TGTGCCACCAGCAGAGATTCGTCCGGGATAGAAAGCAATCAGCCCCAGCATTTT. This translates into CATSRDSSGIESNQPQHF. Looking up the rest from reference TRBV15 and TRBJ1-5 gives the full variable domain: DAMVIQNPRYQVTQFGKPVTLSCSQTLNHNVMYWYQQKSSQAPKLLFHYYDKDFNNEADTPDNFQSRRPNTSFCFLDIRSPGLGDTAMYLCATSRDSSGIESNQPQHFGDGTRLSIL.

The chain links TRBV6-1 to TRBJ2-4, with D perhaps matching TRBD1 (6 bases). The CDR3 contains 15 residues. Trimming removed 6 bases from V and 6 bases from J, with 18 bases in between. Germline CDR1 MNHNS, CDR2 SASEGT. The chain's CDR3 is CASSARREGGNIQYF. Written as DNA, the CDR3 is TGTGCCAGCAGCGCCCGTCGGGAAGGGGGAAACATTCAGTACTTC.

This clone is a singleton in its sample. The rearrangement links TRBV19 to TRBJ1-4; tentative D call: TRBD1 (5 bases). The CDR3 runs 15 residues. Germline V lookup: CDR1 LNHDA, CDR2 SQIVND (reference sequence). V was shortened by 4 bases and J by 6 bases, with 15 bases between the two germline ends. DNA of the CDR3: TGTGCCAGTAGTAAAGGAGTCAGGGAATATGAAAAACTGTTTTTT. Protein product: CASSKGVREYEKLFF.

As DNA, the CDR3 is TGTGCCAGCAGCTTAGTGAGAGGCTATGACGGCTATGGCTACACCTTC. Residues: CASSLVRGYDGYGYTF. The chain employs TRBV7-9 and TRBJ1-2; D not resolved. The CDR3 has 16 residues. The germline V gene has CDR1 SEHNR and CDR2 FQNEAQ (reference sequence). Trimming stripped 1 base from V and 4 bases from J, with 16 bases between.